Listed below are T cell receptor beta chains from one sample, sequenced in a study of beta chain features in type 1 diabetes. Clones were sequenced by immunoSEQ multiplex PCR, and TCRdb holds only the in-frame ones, with some missing. The sample lists around 300,000 clones, 7% to 9% occurring once. The specimen was central memory CD4+ T cells from blood. These receptors were obtained from a woman younger than 30 in good health. The CDR3 runs from the conserved cysteine through the conserved F or W. The order of the fields is CDR3 length, D gene, clone size, V gene, J gene, CDR3 protein, CDR3 DNA. D genes are given only for firm matches. Where a row states a size, it is once, few, many or the class of an expanded clone; other rows omit it.

length: 11; D: NA; size: NA; V: TRBV20-1; J: TRBJ2-5; CDR3: CSASPNETQYF; DNA: TGCAGTGCTAGTCCGAATGAGACCCAGTACTTC
length: 14; D: TRBD1; size: few; V: TRBV29-1; J: TRBJ2-5; CDR3: CSVVSRDRGRLEYF; DNA: TGCAGCGTTGTTAGCCGGGACAGAGGACGATTGGAGTACTTC
length: 17; D: NA; size: NA; V: TRBV15; J: TRBJ2-3; CDR3: CATSRDLNSLTTDTQYF; DNA: TGTGCCACCAGCAGAGATCTGAATAGCCTCACCACAGATACGCAGTATTTT
length: 12; D: NA; size: NA; V: TRBV18; J: TRBJ1-1; CDR3: CASSPQEAEAFF; DNA: TGTGCCAGCTCACCACAGGAGGCTGAAGCTTTCTTT
length: 13; D: NA; size: NA; V: TRBV30; J: TRBJ1-2; CDR3: CAWSLGQPRGYTF; DNA: TGTGCCTGGAGTTTAGGTCAGCCCCGCGGCTACACCTTC
length: 15; D: NA; size: many; V: TRBV19; J: TRBJ2-1; CDR3: CASTYSGGKHNEQFF; DNA: TGTGCCAGTACTTACAGCGGAGGGAAGCACAATGAGCAGTTCTTC
length: 11; D: NA; size: NA; V: TRBV2; J: TRBJ1-1; CDR3: CASTANTEAFF; DNA: TGTGCCAGCACGGCGAACACTGAAGCTTTCTTT
length: 13; D: NA; size: NA; V: TRBV6-4; J: TRBJ2-4; CDR3: CASSDKPGDIQYF; DNA: TGTGCCAGCAGTGATAAACCAGGGGACATTCAGTACTTC
length: 13; D: NA; size: few; V: TRBV6-1; J: TRBJ1-2; CDR3: CASSEESDYGYTF; DNA: TGTGCCAGCAGTGAAGAGTCGGACTATGGCTACACCTTC
length: 18; D: NA; size: few; V: TRBV7-2; J: TRBJ1-5; CDR3: CASSLGGFRPPTDQPQHF; DNA: TGTGCCAGCAGCTTAGGAGGGTTTAGGCCCCCGACCGATCAGCCCCAGCATTTT
length: 14; D: NA; size: NA; V: TRBV18; J: TRBJ2-5; CDR3: CASSPTAGQETQYF; DNA: TGTGCCAGCTCACCCACGGCAGGGCAAGAGACCCAGTACTTC
length: 14; D: TRBD1; size: many; V: TRBV9; J: TRBJ1-6; CDR3: CASSGRQGTSPLHF; DNA: TGTGCCAGCAGCGGTCGACAGGGAACTTCACCCCTCCACTTT
length: 13; D: NA; size: few; V: TRBV2; J: TRBJ1-5; CDR3: CASSYDGYQPQHF; DNA: TGTGCCAGCAGTTATGATGGGTATCAGCCCCAGCATTTT
length: 16; D: NA; size: NA; V: TRBV5-1; J: TRBJ2-1; CDR3: CASSPTQGGLGDEQFF; DNA: TGCGCCAGCAGCCCTACACAGGGAGGGCTGGGGGATGAGCAGTTCTTC
length: 13; D: NA; size: NA; V: TRBV2; J: TRBJ1-5; CDR3: CAGGGDSNQPQHF; DNA: TGTGCCGGCGGGGGGGATAGCAATCAGCCCCAGCATTTT
length: 16; D: NA; size: NA; V: TRBV19; J: TRBJ2-2; CDR3: CASSIAFGVTAGELFF; DNA: TGTGCCAGTAGTATAGCGTTCGGGGTTACGGCCGGGGAGCTGTTTTTT
length: 15; D: NA; size: few; V: TRBV5-4; J: TRBJ2-3; CDR3: CASSLGANSADTQYF; DNA: TGTGCCAGCAGCTTGGGGGCAAACAGTGCAGATACGCAGTATTTT
length: 10; D: NA; size: few; V: TRBV29-1; J: TRBJ1-1; CDR3: CSVNNGGAFF; DNA: TGCAGCGTTAACAACGGGGGAGCTTTCTTT
length: 14; D: TRBD1; size: few; V: TRBV5-6; J: TRBJ1-2; CDR3: CASSLRTGNYGYTF; DNA: TGTGCCAGCAGCTTGAGGACAGGCAACTATGGCTACACCTTC
length: 13; D: NA; size: NA; V: TRBV15; J: TRBJ1-2; CDR3: CATSRGPVNGYTF; DNA: TGTGCCACCAGCAGAGGCCCCGTTAATGGCTACACCTTC
length: 14; D: NA; size: few; V: TRBV10-3; J: TRBJ2-1; CDR3: CAIKVSDLLNEQFF; DNA: TGTGCCATCAAGGTTAGCGACCTCCTGAATGAGCAGTTCTTC
length: 15; D: TRBD2; size: many; V: TRBV4-2; J: TRBJ2-4; CDR3: CASSPEGLAVHIQYF; DNA: TGTGCCAGCAGCCCAGAGGGACTAGCTGTACACATTCAGTACTTC
length: 16; D: NA; size: NA; V: TRBV7-2; J: TRBJ2-3; CDR3: CASSLEETHYTDTQYF; DNA: TGTGCCAGCAGCTTAGAGGAGACACACTACACAGATACGCAGTATTTT
length: 15; D: TRBD2; size: few; V: TRBV7-3; J: TRBJ2-3; CDR3: CASSLGSGGTDTQYF; DNA: TGTGCCAGCAGCTTAGGTAGCGGGGGAACAGATACGCAGTATTTT
length: 13; D: NA; size: few; V: TRBV27; J: TRBJ2-3; CDR3: CASSLSRADTQYF; DNA: TGTGCCAGCAGTTTGAGCAGGGCAGATACGCAGTATTTT
length: 14; D: NA; size: many; V: TRBV13; J: TRBJ2-3; CDR3: CASSLWGATDTQYF; DNA: TGTGCCAGCAGCTTGTGGGGGGCTACGGATACGCAGTATTTT
length: 14; D: TRBD1; size: NA; V: TRBV2; J: TRBJ1-5; CDR3: CASTYRGGNQPQHF; DNA: TGTGCCAGCACATACAGGGGCGGCAATCAGCCCCAGCATTTT
length: 16; D: NA; size: few; V: TRBV7-6; J: TRBJ2-1; CDR3: CASSLGRESSYNEQFF; DNA: TGTGCCAGCAGCTTAGGTAGGGAAAGCTCCTACAATGAGCAGTTCTTC
length: 13; D: NA; size: NA; V: TRBV29-1; J: TRBJ1-2; CDR3: CSVDFRLGYGYTF; DNA: TGCAGCGTTGATTTTAGGCTAGGCTATGGCTACACCTTC
length: 12; D: NA; size: NA; V: TRBV18; J: TRBJ2-1; CDR3: CASSPMYNEQFF; DNA: TGTGCCAGCTCACCAATGTACAATGAGCAGTTCTTC
length: 16; D: NA; size: few; V: TRBV18; J: TRBJ2-5; CDR3: CASSPIASGYQETQYF; DNA: TGTGCCAGCTCACCAATCGCCTCAGGGTACCAAGAGACCCAGTACTTC
length: 16; D: NA; size: NA; V: TRBV29-1; J: TRBJ1-4; CDR3: CSVEALAQGSNEKLFF; DNA: TGCAGCGTTGAGGCTCTCGCGCAGGGGTCTAATGAAAAACTGTTTTTT
length: 12; D: NA; size: many; V: TRBV7-2; J: TRBJ1-1; CDR3: CASGLYGTEAFF; DNA: TGTGCCAGCGGACTCTATGGCACTGAAGCTTTCTTT
length: 13; D: NA; size: few; V: TRBV5-1; J: TRBJ1-1; CDR3: CASTLGGNTEAFF; DNA: TGCGCCAGCACCTTGGGAGGGAACACTGAAGCTTTCTTT
length: 15; D: TRBD1; size: NA; V: TRBV6-1; J: TRBJ2-5; CDR3: CASSGLGTEQETQYF; DNA: TGTGCCAGCAGTGGGTTGGGGACAGAGCAAGAGACCCAGTACTTC
length: 13; D: NA; size: few; V: TRBV5-1; J: TRBJ1-2; CDR3: CASSLDPSRGYTF; DNA: TGCGCCAGCAGCTTGGACCCTTCACGGGGCTACACCTTC
length: 14; D: NA; size: NA; V: TRBV11-2; J: TRBJ1-1; CDR3: CASSLGNANTEAFF; DNA: TGTGCCAGCAGCTTAGGAAACGCGAACACTGAAGCTTTCTTT
length: 11; D: NA; size: many; V: TRBV10-3; J: TRBJ2-3; CDR3: CAIGGADTQYF; DNA: TGTGCCATCGGGGGGGCCGATACGCAGTATTTT
length: 12; D: NA; size: NA; V: TRBV5-6; J: TRBJ2-4; CDR3: CASSLYKNIQYF; DNA: TGTGCCAGCAGCTTGTATAAAAACATTCAGTACTTC
length: 14; D: NA; size: NA; V: TRBV2; J: TRBJ1-2; CDR3: CASSTMGAFYGYTF; DNA: TGTGCCAGCAGTACGATGGGTGCATTCTATGGCTACACCTTC
length: 13; D: NA; size: NA; V: TRBV4-2; J: TRBJ2-5; CDR3: CASSQDRQETQYF; DNA: TGTGCCAGCAGCCAAGATCGACAAGAGACCCAGTACTTC
length: 15; D: TRBD2; size: NA; V: TRBV7-3; J: TRBJ2-3; CDR3: CASSPSLAGADTQYF; DNA: TGTGCCAGCAGCCCCTCCCTAGCGGGGGCTGATACGCAGTATTTT
length: 14; D: TRBD1; size: few; V: TRBV19; J: TRBJ1-2; CDR3: CASSETGGKGGYTF; DNA: TGTGCCAGTAGCGAGACAGGGGGAAAAGGTGGCTACACCTTC